This TCR beta chain is drawn from a study of T cells after yellow fever vaccination. The overall study: Preparation of fractions with low cell numbers was performed using SMART-Seq v4 Ultra Low Input.

Study conclusions and caveats: FACS-sorted repertoires could harbor abundant contaminating bulk-population clonotypes.

The CDR3 length is 16 residues. Germline V gives CDR1 SGHKS, CDR2 YYEKEE (reference sequence). V was shortened by 2 bases and J by 5 bases, with 18 bases between the two germline ends. TCRdb called the 5' RACE reads again in MiXCR, with one record for every CDR3 protein. The sample carries about 240,000 distinct CDR3 sequences, less than 9% recorded once. This clonotype was observed a few times. Its antigen is currently unknown. The sequence was collected from a man aged 25-40 years who received the YFV17D yellow fever vaccine. Sequenced here: CD4+ T cells sorted from PBMCs, sampled 15 days after the yellow fever booster vaccination. This chain joins TRBV5-5 and TRBJ2-3; D might be TRBD1 (6 bases). The CDR3 loop reads CASSLGGSAAGDTQYF. The CDR3 DNA reads TGTGCCAGCAGCTTAGGGGGATCGGCCGCTGGAGATACGCAGTATTTT. The full variable domain, its missing parts supplied by reference TRBV5-5 and TRBJ2-3, is DAGVTQSPTHLIKTRGQQVTLRCSPISGHKSVSWYQQVLGQGPQFIFQYYEKEERGRGNFPDRFSARQFPNYSSELNVNALLLGDSALYLCASSLGGSAAGDTQYFGPGTRLTVL.